Below, 16 T cell receptor beta chains from the same sample are listed, as sequenced in a study of T cells in Graves' hyperthyroidism and ophthalmopathy. Amplified TCR beta CDR3 regions came from RNA transcripts. The HTBI set primed first-round TCR CDR3 RT-PCR. TCRdb re-derived calls from the multiplex PCR reads in MiXCR, one entry per CDR3 protein. The table has 300,000 to 400,000 distinct CDR3 sequences, around a sixth seen once; the top ten hold 45% to 55%. Sequencing was done on a sample of blood. Receptors originate from a woman in her forties or fifties with Graves' hyperthyroidism.

This clonotype was recorded many times. The chain carries TRBV5-1 and TRBJ2-1; the match to TRBD1 covers 9 bases. The CDR3 has 13 amino acids. Germline CDR1 SGHRS, CDR2 YFSETQ. With 6 bases clipped from V and 7 bases from J, the junction kept 5 bases outside the gene matches. The CDR3 here is CASTGTGLNEQFF. The CDR3 nucleotides read TGCGCCAGCACGGGGACAGGGTTGAATGAGCAGTTCTTC. Looking up the rest from reference TRBV5-1 and TRBJ2-1 gives the full variable domain: KAGVTQTPRYLIKTRGQQVTLSCSPISGHRSVSWYQQTPGQGLQFLFEYFSETQRNKGNFPGRFSGRQFSNSRSEMNVSTLELGDSALYLCASTGTGLNEQFFGPGTRLTVL.

The sample holds many counts of this clonotype. The V and J genes are TRBV6-5 and TRBJ2-1; 8 positions match TRBD1. V was clipped by 0 bases and J by 7 bases; unmatched bases: 5. The germline V gene encodes CDR1 MNHEY and CDR2 SVGAGI. The CDR3 is 15 residues long. The CDR3 here is CASSYSTQGANEQFF. DNA of the CDR3: TGTGCCAGCAGTTACTCGACCCAGGGGGCGAATGAGCAGTTCTTC.

Only a few counts were recorded for this clonotype. This rearrangement joins TRBV19 to TRBJ1-4; D might be TRBD1 (5 bases). Trimming removed 9 bases from V and 5 bases from J, with 10 bases in between. The CDR3 runs to 12 residues. Per the germline V gene, CDR1 is LNHDA and CDR2 is SQIVND (reference sequence). As DNA, the CDR3 is TGTGCCAGCAGAGGGGTGAATGAAAAACTGTTTTTT. Residues: CASRGVNEKLFF.

This clonotype was counted a few times. The V call is TRBV6-4, the J call TRBJ2-5, with D perhaps matching TRBD2 (7 bases). The V end was cut by 6 bases, the J end by 5 bases, with 16 bases between. This CDR3 spans 14 amino acids. Germline CDR1 is MRHNA and CDR2 is SNTAGT. The CDR3 region has the DNA TGTGCCAGCAGCCAGGAGGGGGGGGACGAGACCCAGTACTTC. Protein sequence: CASSQEGGDETQYF.

This clonotype was recorded many times. At one of its ends the junction is not consistent with the germline gene, which may arise from a read error. V is TRBV7-7 and J is TRBJ2-5, with D possibly being TRBD2 (6 bases). Germline V gene data show CDR1 as SSHAT and CDR2 as FNYEAQ (reference sequence). This CDR3 region has 14 residues. In DNA form, the CDR3 reads TGTGCTAGCAGCTTAGCGGCAGGTCTCGAGACCCAGTACTTC. It specifies CASSLAAGLETQYF.

In this sample, this clonotype turned up a few times. The CDR3 spells CSARGSGGATDTGELFF. Here the CDR3 DNA reads TGCAGTGCTAGGGGTAGCGGGGGGGCCACGGACACCGGGGAGCTGTTTTTT. The J gene is TRBJ2-2, the V gene TRBV20-1, with TRBD2 matching 11 bases. CDR3 length: 17 residues. With 3 bases clipped from V and 3 bases from J, the junction kept 9 bases outside the gene matches. Germline-derived CDR1 and CDR2 are DFQATT and SNEGSKA (reference sequence).

This clonotype was counted between two and nine times. The V gene is TRBV12-3 or TRBV12-4, the J gene TRBJ1-3; no clear D. Trimming left V 7 bases short and J 4 bases short, with 14 bases between. The length of the CDR3 is 14 residues. CDR3 protein: CASIPAGVGNTIYF. As DNA, the CDR3 is TGTGCCAGCATCCCCGCCGGTGTCGGAAACACCATATATTTT.

The chain recombines TRBV10-2 with TRBJ1-1; perhaps TRBD1 as D (5 bases). V was trimmed by 4 bases and J by 1 base, leaving 13 bases between them. CDR1 and CDR2 (germline): WSHSY, SAAADI. The CDR3 totals 15 residues. CDR3 in DNA: TGCGCCAGCAGTGTAGGCCAGGGCTCGAACACTGAAGCTTTCTTT. This translates into CASSVGQGSNTEAFF.

The rearrangement joins TRBV29-1 to TRBJ2-3, with a possible D match to TRBD2 (5 bases). V lost 7 bases, J lost 2 bases, and 16 bases lay in between. The CDR3 totals 14 residues. Germline V gene lookup returns CDR1 SQVTM and CDR2 ANQGSEA. The chain's CDR3 is CSAPVGLDTDTQYF. The CDR3 nucleotides are TGCAGCGCCCCCGTTGGACTTGACACAGATACGCAGTATTTT.

The table lists this clonotype with a few counts. The J gene is TRBJ1-4, the V gene TRBV19; tentative D call: TRBD1 (5 bases). Per the germline V gene, CDR1 is LNHDA and CDR2 is SQIVND (reference sequence). The CDR3 covers 14 residues. V lost 6 bases to trimming and J lost 4 bases, with 12 bases between them. CDR3 in DNA: TGTGCCAGTAGCATGACAGTGGGTAATGAAAAACTGTTTTTT. It yields the protein CASSMTVGNEKLFF.

This clonotype was detected ten times or more. The rearrangement uses TRBV5-1 and TRBJ1-1; TRBD1 is a possible D gene (5 bases). The CDR3 covers 14 residues. V lost 5 bases, J lost 0 bases, and 11 bases lay in between. Per the germline V gene, CDR1 is SGHRS and CDR2 is YFSETQ. The CDR3 protein is CASRAGLMNTEAFF. The CDR3 coding sequence is TGCGCCAGCAGAGCAGGGCTCATGAACACTGAAGCTTTCTTT.

There are a few counts of this clonotype. One end of the junction fails to match germline, which may point to a read error. In nucleotides, the CDR3 is TGTGCCAGCAGCATCCGGAACGGGGAACTGTTTTTT. Protein: CASSIRNGELFF. V gene TRBV6-1 combines with J gene TRBJ2-2; D may be TRBD2 (5 bases). Germline CDR1 and CDR2: MNHNS and SASEGT. This CDR3 has 12 amino acids.

The V gene is TRBV5-1, the J gene TRBJ2-5; 10 bases agree with TRBD1. There are 16 residues in the CDR3. Germline assignment: CDR1 SGHRS and CDR2 YFSETQ. The ends lost 0 bases at V and 2 bases at J; junction bases unmatched: 4. The CDR3 DNA is TGCGCCAGCAGCTTGGGGACAGGGGGTCCACAAGAGACCCAGTACTTC. As protein: CASSLGTGGPQETQYF.

The J gene is TRBJ2-7, the V gene TRBV7-2; D gene unclear. Germline CDR1 SGHTA, CDR2 FQGNSA. The CDR3 is made up of 15 amino acids. V gave up 5 bases and J gave up 6 bases, with 20 bases separating them. Here the CDR3 DNA reads TGTGCCAGCAGCACCCTCGGGTCCCTAACTGGCGAGCAGTACTTC. Residues: CASSTLGSLTGEQYF.

The V and J genes are TRBV7-8 and TRBJ2-7; D uncertain. This CDR3 region has 14 residues. V lost 3 bases to trimming and J lost 7 bases, with 16 bases between them. Germline V CDR1 and CDR2: SGHVS, FQNEAQ. The CDR3 coding sequence is TGTGCCAGCAGCTTTAATCACGGTGTTGGGGAGCAGTACGTC. This translates into CASSFNHGVGEQYV.

This clonotype was picked up a small number of times. The chain links TRBV28 to TRBJ2-7, with a possible D match to TRBD1 (6 bases). V lost 8 bases and J 6 bases, leaving 17 bases between the germline ends. There are 13 residues in the CDR3. The germline gives CDR1 MDHEN, CDR2 SYDVKM. CDR3 loop: CASGYFRGAEQYF. The CDR3 nucleotides read TGTGCCAGCGGTTACTTCAGGGGTGCCGAGCAGTACTTC. The full variable domain, its missing parts supplied by reference TRBV28 and TRBJ2-7, is DVKVTQSSRYLVKRTGEKVFLECVQDMDHENMFWYRQDPGLGLRLIYFSYDVKMKEKGDIPEGYSVSREKKERFSLILESASTNQTSMYLCASGYFRGAEQYFGPGTRLTVT.